These 29 T cell receptor beta chains were sequenced from one sample in a study of blood T cell repertoires in COVID-19. Sequencing used immunoSEQ multiplex PCR; TCRdb keeps in-frame clones, though not all of them. Of some 190,000 clones in the sample, 70% to 90% were seen once. Specimen: peripheral blood. The source of these receptors is a human donor with active or convalescent COVID-19. The donor label of this sample is uncertain.

V is TRBV7-9 and J is TRBJ2-1; a possible D gene is TRBD1 (6 bases). V was pared by 5 bases and J by 2 bases, with 19 bases between. Germline V gene data show CDR1 as SEHNR and CDR2 as FQNEAQ (reference sequence). The CDR3 consists of 17 residues. CDR3 sequence: CASSTQARGFTYNEQFF. For the CDR3, the DNA is TGTGCCAGCAGCACGCAAGCGAGGGGGTTCACCTACAATGAGCAGTTCTTC.

The sample holds one count of this clone. This rearrangement joins TRBV5-6 to TRBJ2-7, with D uncertain. The CDR3 is 11 residues long. V lost 2 bases and J lost 6, with 6 bases in between. The V gene's germline CDR1 is SGHDT and CDR2 YYEEEE. CDR3 DNA: TGTGCCAGCAGCTTCGCCAGCGAGCAGTACTTC. This gives the protein CASSFASEQYF.

The rearrangement links TRBV4-1 to TRBJ1-2; D remains ambiguous. This CDR3 has 14 amino acids. Trimming stripped 2 bases from V and 0 bases from J, with 7 bases between. Germline CDR1 is MGHRA and CDR2 is YSYEKL. The CDR3, as DNA: TGCGCCAGCAGCCAAACTTACGCTAACTATGGCTACACCTTC. It specifies CASSQTYANYGYTF.

The chain recombines TRBV21-1 with TRBJ2-1; TRBD2 reflects the table's D call only, with no check against the DNA. TRBV21-1 is flagged as a pseudogene. This CDR3 contains 13 residues. This CDR3 is CASRWLAYNEQFF. CDR3 nucleotides: TGTGCCAGCCGCTGGCTAGCTTACAATGAGCAGTTCTTC.

The genes are TRBV3-1 (or the pseudogene TRBV3-2) and TRBJ2-7; tentatively, D is TRBD2 (5 bases). CDR3 size: 12 residues. Germline loops: CDR1 LGHDT, CDR2 YNNKEL (reference sequence). The chain's CDR3 is CASSQEGGLLSV. CDR3 sequence (DNA): TGTGCCAGCAGCCAAGAAGGAGGCCTTCTGAGCGTC.

In this sample, this clone turned up once. This sequence joins TRBV9 and TRBJ1-6, with D hard to call. CDR1 is SGDLS and CDR2 is YYNGEE in the germline V gene. CDR3 length: 15 amino acids. V was shortened by 4 bases and J by 9 bases, with 17 bases between the two germline ends. The CDR3 sequence: CASSSERPTGSPLHF. The CDR3 bases are TGTGCCAGCAGCTCGGAACGACCGACGGGTTCACCCCTCCACTTT. The full variable domain, in which reference TRBV9 and TRBJ1-6 provide the parts outside the CDR3, is DSGVTQTPKHLITATGQRVTLRCSPRSGDLSVYWYQQSLDQGLQFLIQYYNGEERAKGNILERFSAQQFPDLHSELNLSSLELGDSALYFCASSSERPTGSPLHFGNGTRLTVT.

The chain carries TRBV2 and TRBJ2-3, with no clear D. The V gene lost 6 bases and the J gene lost 8 bases, with 12 bases spanning the gap. Looked up from germline, CDR1 is SNHLY and CDR2 is FYNNEI. This CDR3 has 12 amino acids. The CDR3 DNA sequence: TGTGCCAGCAGCCAGGCCGCAGCTACGCAGTATTTT. It translates to CASSQAAATQYF.

The J gene is TRBJ2-3, the V gene TRBV5-4, with TRBD1 as a possible D gene (5 bases). Trimming removed 7 bases at V and 1 base at J, with 10 bases between. Germline V gene sequence: CDR1 SGHNT, CDR2 YYREEE (reference sequence). The CDR3 loop spans 13 amino acids. CDR3 DNA: TGTGCCAGCCAGGGTCGAGGCACAGATACGCAGTATTTT. It encodes CASQGRGTDTQYF.

The chain joins TRBV15 to TRBJ1-5, with D perhaps TRBD1 (5 bases). The CDR3 runs to 17 residues. Germline V gene lookup returns CDR1 LNHNV and CDR2 YYDKDF (reference sequence). V was shortened by 5 bases and J by 4 bases, with 21 bases between the two germline ends. CDR3 sequence reads: CATSGLRDLGLNQPQHF. CDR3 in DNA: TGTGCCACCAGCGGTCTCCGGGACCTGGGACTTAATCAGCCCCAGCATTTT.

The chain has TRBV11-2 and TRBJ2-6; 12 nucleotides align to TRBD2. Germline CDR1 and CDR2: SGHAT and FQNNGV. The CDR3 runs to 17 residues. V trimming: 5 bases; J trimming: 3 bases; junction bases outside the gene matches: 5. The CDR3: CASSHLAGGSGANVLTF. CDR3 coding DNA: TGTGCCAGCAGCCACCTAGCGGGAGGGAGTGGGGCCAACGTCCTGACTTTC.

J is TRBJ1-6 and V is TRBV7-9; possibly TRBD1 for D (5 bases). Between the trimmed V and J ends, which lost 1 base and 7 bases, there was a span of 14 bases. CDR3 size: 16 residues. Germline V lookup: CDR1 SEHNR, CDR2 FQNEAQ (reference sequence). For the CDR3, the DNA is TGTGCCAGCAGCTTAGGTGCTGGGGGAGGGAATTCACCCCTCCACTTT. Translation: CASSLGAGGGNSPLHF.

This clone was observed once. The chain employs TRBV7-2 and TRBJ1-2, with 12 bases aligning to TRBD1. The V and J ends lost 6 bases and 4 bases, in that order; junction bases with no gene match: 6. The germline CDR1 and CDR2 sequences are SGHTA and FQGNSA. The CDR3 sequence is 15 residues long. The DNA for the CDR3 is TGTGCCAGCAGGTCCCGGGACAGGGGGCCCTATGGCTACACCTTC. Translating it yields CASRSRDRGPYGYTF.

The chain joins TRBV7-2 to TRBJ2-7, with 7 bases identical to TRBD2. Germline-derived CDR1 and CDR2 are SGHTA and FQGNSA. The CDR3 covers 14 residues. The ends lost 5 bases at V and 3 bases at J; junction bases unmatched: 7. DNA for the CDR3: TGTGCCAGCAGCCGGGGGGACCAAGGCTACGAGCAGTACTTC. This encodes CASSRGDQGYEQYF.

The chain carries TRBV30 and TRBJ1-1, with a possible D match to TRBD1 (6 bases). CDR1 and CDR2 from the germline V gene are GTSNPN and SVGIG (reference sequence). The CDR3 has 13 amino acids. The germline V and J ends were trimmed by 3 bases and 6 bases, with 14 bases remaining between them. CDR3 bases: TGTGCCTGGAGCGAATTACAGGGTTCTGAAGCTTTCTTT. As protein: CAWSELQGSEAFF.

This clone has only one observation. The V gene is TRBV6-5, the J gene TRBJ1-1, with D possibly being TRBD1 (5 bases). The CDR3 covers 14 residues. Trimming removed 6 bases at V and 2 bases at J, with 13 bases between. Germline V lookup: CDR1 MNHEY, CDR2 SVGAGI. CDR3 DNA: TGTGCCAGCAGCCTCCTACAGGTTAACACTGAAGCTTTCTTT. Translating gives CASSLLQVNTEAFF.

The chain uses TRBV11-3 and TRBJ2-3; no clear D gene. The CDR3 spans 15 residues. CDR1 SGHNT and CDR2 YENEEA come from the germline V gene. Trimming removed 3 bases at V and 0 bases at J, with 10 bases between. The DNA of the CDR3 is TGTGCCAGCAGCTTGGGCCAGGTTAGCACAGATACGCAGTATTTT. Its protein is CASSLGQVSTDTQYF.

The V gene is TRBV11-2, the J gene TRBJ2-3, with 12 bases fitting TRBD2. The CDR3 covers 18 residues. The V and J ends lost 5 bases and 5 bases, in that order; junction bases with no gene match: 14. The germline gives CDR1 SGHAT, CDR2 FQNNGV. The chain's CDR3 is CASSLGQGASGRGDTQYF. The CDR3 DNA reads TGTGCCAGCAGCCTCGGACAGGGCGCTAGCGGGAGGGGAGATACGCAGTATTTT. Using reference TRBV11-2 and TRBJ2-3 for the parts outside the CDR3, the full variable domain is EAGVAQSPRYKIIEKRQSVAFWCNPISGHATLYWYQQILGQGPKLLIQFQNNGVVDDSQLPKDRFSAERLKGVDSTLKIQPAKLEDSAVYLCASSLGQGASGRGDTQYFGPGTRLTVL.

The chain carries TRBV9 and TRBJ2-3; tentative D call: TRBD2 (6 bases). Trimming removed 3 bases at V and 1 base at J, with 15 bases between. The CDR3 covers 16 residues. Germline V gives CDR1 SGDLS, CDR2 YYNGEE. As DNA, the CDR3 is TGTGCCAGCAGCGCGGGGGAGGCTGGCGGCACAGATACGCAGTATTTT. Its protein product is CASSAGEAGGTDTQYF.

This clone was seen just once. The junction and the germline gene differ at one end; a read error may be behind it. V and J are TRBV7-7 and TRBJ2-5, with TRBD1 matching 8 bases. The CDR3 totals 15 residues. Germline CDR1 is SSHAT and CDR2 is FNYEAQ (reference sequence). The CDR3, as DNA: TGTGCTAGCACCTCGACAGGGGCGAAGGCGGAGACCCAGTACTTC. Residues: CASTSTGAKAETQYF.

The V and J genes are TRBV19 and TRBJ1-1; perhaps TRBD1 as D (5 bases). Germline loops: CDR1 LNHDA, CDR2 SQIVND (reference sequence). V was clipped by 10 bases and J by 5 bases, with 17 bases between them. The CDR3 extends over 13 amino acids. The CDR3 DNA sequence: TGTGCCACCTTGGGGCCCGGGAGAACTGAAGCTTTCTTT. Protein product: CATLGPGRTEAFF.

CDR3 region: CASSFRGGREQFF. In DNA form, the CDR3 reads TGTGCCAGTAGTTTCCGGGGGGGCCGGGAGCAGTTCTTC. This rearrangement joins TRBV19 to TRBJ2-1; 8 bases map to TRBD2. The CDR3 is 13 residues long. The V segment lost 5 bases and the J segment 10 bases; nucleotides outside the gene matches: 7. Germline values: CDR1 LNHDA, CDR2 SQIVND (reference sequence).

The chain has TRBV12-3 or TRBV12-4 and TRBJ2-7; TRBD2 aligns across 10 bases. After removal of 9 bases from V and 2 bases from J, the junction contained 4 bases not matched to a gene. The CDR3 contains 13 residues. CDR3 bases: TGTGCCAGTTTAGCGGGAGGCGCCTACGAGCAGTACTTC. This translates into CASLAGGAYEQYF.

The chain joins TRBV19 to TRBJ1-3; D gene ambiguous. Germline loops: CDR1 LNHDA, CDR2 SQIVND (reference sequence). This CDR3 has 14 residues. V dropped 3 bases and J dropped 5 bases, with 11 bases sitting between them. Here the CDR3 reads CASSIGLVRNTIYF. Here the CDR3 DNA reads TGTGCCAGTAGTATCGGTCTCGTCCGAAACACCATATATTTT.

V gene TRBV2 combines with J gene TRBJ2-7; D possibly corresponds to TRBD2 (5 bases). CDR3 length equals 15 residues. Between the trimmed V and J ends, which lost 4 bases and 3 bases, there was a span of 16 bases. The germline V gene encodes CDR1 SNHLY and CDR2 FYNNEI. This CDR3 reads CASSALWAGDYEQYF. The CDR3 coding sequence is TGTGCCAGCAGTGCGCTATGGGCCGGGGACTACGAGCAGTACTTC.

In its sample, this clone was seen a few times. The rearrangement joins TRBV18 to TRBJ2-1; D might be TRBD2 (5 bases). V was trimmed by 4 bases and J by 10 bases, leaving 14 bases between them. The CDR3 contains 13 residues. The V gene's germline CDR1 is KGHSH and CDR2 LQKENI. CDR3 sequence reads: CASSQDSVGEQFF. CDR3 DNA sequence: TGTGCCAGCTCACAGGACTCTGTAGGCGAGCAGTTCTTC.

The chain links TRBV24-1 to TRBJ2-2, with 9 bases lining up with TRBD1. V shed 7 bases and J 3 bases; nucleotides not matched to a gene: 11. CDR3 size: 17 residues. Per the germline V gene, CDR1 is KGHDR and CDR2 is SFDVKD. CDR3 sequence reads: CATRPGTGLIDTGELFF. Written as DNA, the CDR3 is TGTGCCACCAGACCTGGGACAGGGCTGATTGACACCGGGGAGCTGTTTTTT.

This clone was seen a single time. The V and J genes are TRBV27 and TRBJ2-1; perhaps TRBD2 as D (6 bases). Germline V gene data show CDR1 as MNHEY and CDR2 as SMNVEV (reference sequence). The V gene lost 8 bases and the J gene lost 7 bases, with 15 bases spanning the gap. This CDR3 is 13 amino acids long. The CDR3 DNA follows: TGTGCCAGCCTCTCCAGACTAGTAAATGAGCAGTTCTTC. Protein sequence: CASLSRLVNEQFF.

This clone was seen more than once but under ten times. The V call is TRBV10-3, the J call TRBJ1-1, with TRBD1 as a possible D gene (5 bases). Germline assignment: CDR1 ENHRY and CDR2 SYGVKD. The V gene lost 8 bases and the J gene lost 0 bases, with 13 bases spanning the gap. This CDR3 is 14 amino acids long. The CDR3 nucleotides are TGTGCCATCCTTCAGGAGGGGATGAACACTGAAGCTTTCTTT. It encodes CAILQEGMNTEAFF.

This chain connects TRBV7-9 to TRBJ1-3; 9 bases are shared with TRBD1. The CDR3 spans 18 residues. Losses at the gene ends were 4 bases for V and 5 bases for J; bases not matched to a gene: 15. Germline assignment: CDR1 SEHNR and CDR2 FQNEAQ (reference sequence). In DNA form, the CDR3 reads TGTGCCAGCAGCTCCCTCGGGACAGGGAGAAGCCTTCGAAACACCATATATTTT. Translating gives CASSSLGTGRSLRNTIYF.